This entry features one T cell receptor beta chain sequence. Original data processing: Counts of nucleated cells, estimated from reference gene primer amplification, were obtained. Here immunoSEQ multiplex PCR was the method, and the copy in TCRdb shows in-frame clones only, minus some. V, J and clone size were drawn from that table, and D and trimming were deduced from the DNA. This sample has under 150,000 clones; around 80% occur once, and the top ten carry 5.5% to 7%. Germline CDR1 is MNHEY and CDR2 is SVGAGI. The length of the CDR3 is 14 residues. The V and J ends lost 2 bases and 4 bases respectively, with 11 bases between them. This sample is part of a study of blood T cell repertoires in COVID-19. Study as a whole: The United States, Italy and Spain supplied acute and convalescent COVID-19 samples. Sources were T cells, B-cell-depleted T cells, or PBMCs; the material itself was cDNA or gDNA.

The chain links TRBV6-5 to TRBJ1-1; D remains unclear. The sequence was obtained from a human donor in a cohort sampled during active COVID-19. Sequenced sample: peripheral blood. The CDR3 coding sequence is TGTGCCAGCAGTTACCACCACCGGGGCACTGAAGCTTTCTTT. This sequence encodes CASSYHHRGTEAFF.